This TCR beta chain emerged from a study of T-cell memory formation after mild COVID-19. 5'RACE, which relied on constant-segment primers, yielded TCR alpha and TCR beta cDNA libraries carrying sample barcodes and UMIs. TCRdb analysed the 5' RACE reads with MiXCR anew, one entry per CDR3 protein. The sample holds around 420,000 distinct CDR3 sequences, 20% to 25% seen once. Whole-study findings and limits: Clones that contracted from day 15 to 85 were balanced CD4/CD8, while later expanders leaned CD4+. Pre-infection memory contained some responding clones, which suggested that cross-reactive memory had joined.

CDR3 size: 16 residues. CDR1 and CDR2 (germline): SGHTA, FQGTGA. V shed 0 bases and J shed 0 bases, with 8 bases lying between them. This clonotype was detected only once. What it recognizes is unknown. The sequence came from an adult woman who had mild COVID-19 (a few samples of this study predate the infection). Cell type and time point are not known. This chain joins TRBV7-3 and TRBJ2-2; perhaps TRBD2 as D (5 bases). The sequencing input was PBMCs or a T cell subset sorted from them (not recorded which). In nucleotides, the CDR3 is TGTGCCAGCAGCTTAACCCGCGGGTCGAACACCGGGGAGCTGTTTTTT. This encodes CASSLTRGSNTGELFF. The variable domain in full, with the rest retrieved from reference TRBV7-3 and TRBJ2-2, is GAGVSQTPSNKVTEKGKYVELRCDPISGHTALYWYRQSLGQGPEFLIYFQGTGAADDSGLPNDRFFAVRPEGSVSTLKIQRTERGDSAVYLCASSLTRGSNTGELFFGEGSRLTVL.